The next 26 T cell receptor beta chains were all read from a single sample in a study of T cell responses to AZD1222 COVID-19 vaccine. Assay used: immunoSEQ multiplex PCR; TCRdb lists only in-frame clones, some missing. The sample holds fewer than 130,000 clones, about 90% seen once. The material sequenced was peripheral blood, taken 28 days after the second AZD1222 dose. All receptors derive from an adult who received the AZD1222 COVID-19 vaccine.

The gene calls are TRBV19 and TRBJ2-2, with D uncertain. Trimming shortened V by 6 bases and J by 4 bases, and 9 bases separated the two germline ends. CDR1 LNHDA and CDR2 SQIVND come from the germline V gene (reference sequence). CDR3 length equals 13 residues. The DNA for the CDR3 is TGTGCCAGTAGACCCTTGGGCACCGGGGAGCTGTTTTTT. Translating it yields CASRPLGTGELFF.

The gene calls are TRBV7-3 and TRBJ2-1, with 12 bases aligning to TRBD2. V trimming: 5 bases; J trimming: 4 bases; junction bases outside the gene matches: 6. The CDR3 loop spans 16 amino acids. Germline V lookup: CDR1 SGHTA, CDR2 FQGTGA. CDR3 nucleotide sequence: TGTGCCAGCAGCATTGGGACTAGCGGGTCATACAATGAGCAGTTCTTC. It encodes CASSIGTSGSYNEQFF.

This chain uses TRBV12-2 with TRBJ2-5. TRBV12-2 is a pseudogene segment. The CDR3 has 18 amino acids. CDR3 DNA: TGTGCAAGTCGCTTAGTTAAGGGGGGAGATTGGCGGAGAGGGACCCAGTACTTC. Its protein product is CASRLVKGGDWRRGTQYF.

In this sample, this clone turned up a few times. The chain joins TRBV6-1 to TRBJ1-4; D gene ambiguous. The CDR3 covers 14 residues. V shed 1 base and J shed 4 bases, with 7 bases lying between them. CDR1 is MNHNS, CDR2 SASEGT, per germline. In DNA form, the CDR3 reads TGTGCCAGCAGTGAAGTTGGGAATAATGAAAAACTGTTTTTT. Translated, it gives CASSEVGNNEKLFF.

The rearrangement joins TRBV27 to TRBJ2-4; D remains unclear. CDR3 length equals 13 residues. From germline, CDR1 is MNHEY and CDR2 SMNVEV (reference sequence). V was shortened by 6 bases and J by 6 bases, with 12 bases between the two germline ends. CDR3 protein: CASSPRIINIQYF. Written as DNA, the CDR3 is TGTGCCAGCAGCCCTAGGATCATAAACATTCAGTACTTC.

This chain links TRBV5-4 with TRBJ1-2; 7 positions match TRBD1. Per germline, CDR1 SGHNT and CDR2 YYREEE (reference sequence). The trim removed 4 bases at V and 8 bases at J, leaving 5 bases unmatched. The CDR3 sequence is 12 residues long. The CDR3 is CASSTDREGYTF. In DNA form, the CDR3 reads TGTGCCAGCAGCACCGACAGGGAGGGCTACACCTTC. Based on the CDR3 plus reference TRBV5-4 and TRBJ1-2, the full variable domain is ETGVTQSPTHLIKTRGQQVTLRCSSQSGHNTVSWYQQALGQGPQFIFQYYREEENGRGNFPPRFSGLQFPNYSSELNVNALELDDSALYLCASSTDREGYTFGSGTRLTVV.

This clone was detected once. This chain connects TRBV10-3 to TRBJ2-7; D is unresolved. Germline CDR1 is ENHRY and CDR2 is SYGVKD. V was cut by 3 bases and J by 4 bases, with 4 bases left in between. CDR3 size: 11 residues. In nucleotides, the CDR3 is TGTGCCATCAGTGAATTGTACGAGCAGTACTTC. Its translation: CAISELYEQYF.

This sequence joins TRBV11-2 and TRBJ1-3; tentatively, D is TRBD1 (5 bases). Germline V gives CDR1 SGHAT, CDR2 FQNNGV. CDR3 size: 14 residues. The germline V and J ends were trimmed by 4 bases and 2 bases, with 9 bases remaining between them. CDR3 sequence reads: CASSWGPTGNTIYF. For the CDR3, the DNA is TGTGCCAGCAGCTGGGGACCAACTGGAAACACCATATATTTT.

V usage is TRBV4-1 and J usage is TRBJ1-1; the match to TRBD1 covers 10 bases. The length of the CDR3 is 19 residues. V shed 0 bases and J 3 bases; nucleotides not matched to a gene: 13. Germline assignment: CDR1 MGHRA and CDR2 YSYEKL. In nucleotides, the CDR3 is TGCGCCAGCAGCCAAGATTCGGGACAGGGGCTCCCAGTGGACACTGAAGCTTTCTTT. Translation: CASSQDSGQGLPVDTEAFF.

The gene calls are TRBV19 and TRBJ1-1; 7 positions match TRBD1. The CDR3 has 15 amino acids. CDR1 and CDR2 from the germline V gene are LNHDA and SQIVND (reference sequence). V shed 3 bases, J shed 6 bases, and the junction held 10 bases outside the gene matches. The CDR3, as DNA: TGTGCCAGTAGTATTTCGGAGGGGGCCGGCGCTGAAGCTTTCTTT. Translating it yields CASSISEGAGAEAFF. The whole variable domain, remainder taken from reference TRBV19 and TRBJ1-1, is DGGITQSPKYLFRKEGQNVTLSCEQNLNHDAMYWYRQDPGQGLRLIYYSQIVNDFQKGDIAEGYSVSREKKESFPLTVTSAQKNPTAFYLCASSISEGAGAEAFFGQGTRLTVV.

This rearrangement joins TRBV6-5 to TRBJ1-3; no clear D. The V gene lost 7 bases and the J gene lost 0 bases, with 10 bases spanning the gap. Germline CDR1 and CDR2: MNHEY and SVGAGI. There are 14 residues in the CDR3. CDR3 sequence (DNA): TGTGCCAGCAAACAGTCCTACTCTGGAAACACCATATATTTT. It is translated as CASKQSYSGNTIYF.

The chain has TRBV7-3 and TRBJ2-2, with D perhaps given as TRBD1 or TRBD2 (6 bases each). CDR1 SGHTA and CDR2 FQGTGA come from the germline V gene. The V end lost 5 bases, the J end lost 4 bases, and 17 bases lay between the germline ends. This CDR3 has 16 residues. CDR3 region: CASSPRGGLFTGELFF. CDR3 bases: TGTGCCAGCAGCCCGAGAGGGGGGCTATTCACCGGGGAGCTGTTTTTT.

The genes are TRBV9 and TRBJ2-1, with no clear D. CDR1 and CDR2 from the germline V gene are SGDLS and YYNGEE. Deletions cut 0 bases from V and 2 bases from J, with 9 bases between. This CDR3 has 15 amino acids. CDR3 in DNA: TGTGCCAGCAGCGTAGCAGCTGGAACCTACAATGAGCAGTTCTTC. This gives the protein CASSVAAGTYNEQFF. Combining the CDR3 with reference TRBV9 and TRBJ2-1 gives the whole variable domain DSGVTQTPKHLITATGQRVTLRCSPRSGDLSVYWYQQSLDQGLQFLIQYYNGEERAKGNILERFSAQQFPDLHSELNLSSLELGDSALYFCASSVAAGTYNEQFFGPGTRLTVL.

The V and J genes are TRBV25-1 and TRBJ1-2; D may be TRBD1 (6 bases). The CDR3 has 17 amino acids. V gave up 6 bases and J gave up 2 bases, with 22 bases separating them. The germline gives CDR1 MGHDK, CDR2 SYGVNS. The CDR3 loop reads CASSGGGLGRYNYGYTF. CDR3 bases: TGTGCCAGCAGCGGGGGGGGGCTCGGACGGTACAACTATGGCTACACCTTC.

This chain connects TRBV10-2 to TRBJ1-1; possible D gene TRBD1, 6 bases. The germline gives CDR1 WSHSY, CDR2 SAAADI. The CDR3 runs 15 residues. The V and J ends lost 0 bases and 4 bases respectively, with 12 bases between them. CDR3: CASSESGGSGTEAFF. CDR3 DNA sequence: TGCGCCAGCAGTGAGTCAGGGGGTTCGGGCACTGAAGCTTTCTTT.

The V and J genes are TRBV7-2 and TRBJ2-3, with D hard to call. V was trimmed by 5 bases and J by 1 base, leaving 4 bases between them. Germline V gives CDR1 SGHTA, CDR2 FQGNSA. The CDR3 sequence is 12 residues long. In DNA, the CDR3 is TGTGCCAGCAGCACCCGCACAGATACGCAGTATTTT. Residues: CASSTRTDTQYF.

Note on this clone: Germline is not matched at one junction end, which may reflect a read error. The DNA of the CDR3 is TGTGCCTGGAGTGTAGGGATTGACACCGGGGAACTGTTTTTT. Translated: CAWSVGIDTGELFF. The V and J genes are TRBV30 and TRBJ2-2, with D tentatively TRBD2 (5 bases). The CDR3 length is 14 residues. Germline loops: CDR1 GTSNPN, CDR2 SVGIG (reference sequence). Full variable domain (outside the CDR3, taken from reference TRBV30 and TRBJ2-2): SQTIHQWPATLVQPVGSPLSLECTVEGTSNPNLYWYRQAAGRGLQLLFYSVGIGQISSEVPQNLSASRPQDRQFILSSKKLLLSDSGFYLCAWSVGIDTGELFFGEGSRLTVL.

The gene calls are TRBV7-2 and TRBJ1-4; D uncertain. The germline CDR1 and CDR2 sequences are SGHTA and FQGNSA. The CDR3 length is 17 residues. The ends were cut back, 1 base at V and 0 bases at J, with 12 bases in the middle. The CDR3 loop is CASSLGAPFATNEKLFF. The CDR3 bases are TGTGCCAGCAGCTTAGGGGCCCCTTTTGCAACTAATGAAAAACTGTTTTTT.

The CDR3 region has the DNA TGTGCCAGCAGCCCAGGACAGGGGCATGGCTACACCTTC. It encodes CASSPGQGHGYTF. This chain joins TRBV7-9 and TRBJ1-2; 9 bases line up with TRBD1. The CDR3 spans 13 residues. Germline values: CDR1 SEHNR, CDR2 FQNEAQ (reference sequence). With V trimmed by 5 bases and J by 6 bases, 4 bases remained unmatched.

This chain links TRBV7-9 with TRBJ1-1; 7 bases match TRBD1. This CDR3 comprises 15 residues. J lost 6 bases, V lost 5 bases, and 12 bases had no gene match. Germline CDR1 SEHNR, CDR2 FQNEAQ (reference sequence). In DNA form, the CDR3 reads TGTGCCAGCAGCCGCTTGGGACAGCCCGTCCCTGAAGCTTTCTTT. Translation gives CASSRLGQPVPEAFF.

The rearrangement uses TRBV6-1 and TRBJ2-2, with D possibly being TRBD1 or TRBD2 (5 bases each). Trimming took off 0 bases at V and 6 bases at J, with 11 bases between the two ends. The CDR3 sequence is 15 residues long. Looked up from germline, CDR1 is MNHNS and CDR2 is SASEGT. The CDR3 loop is CASSEAGERPGELFF. CDR3 DNA: TGTGCCAGCAGTGAAGCGGGGGAACGACCCGGGGAGCTGTTTTTT.

This chain connects TRBV7-2 to TRBJ1-5; 9 bases fit TRBD1. Germline values: CDR1 SGHTA, CDR2 FQGNSA. With V trimmed by 3 bases and J by 1 base, 1 base remained unmatched. The CDR3 consists of 15 residues. The CDR3 nucleotides read TGTGCCAGCAGCTTGGACAGGGGCAGCAATCAGCCCCAGCATTTT. It codes for CASSLDRGSNQPQHF. Drawing the rest from reference TRBV7-2 and TRBJ1-5, the complete variable domain is GAGVSQSPSNKVTEKGKDVELRCDPISGHTALYWYRQSLGQGLEFLIYFQGNSAPDKSGLPSDRFSAERTGGSVSTLTIQRTQQEDSAVYLCASSLDRGSNQPQHFGDGTRLSIL.

The V gene is TRBV10-3, the J gene TRBJ2-7, with D tentatively TRBD1 (5 bases). The germline gives CDR1 ENHRY, CDR2 SYGVKD. This CDR3 spans 15 amino acids. Trimming pared 0 bases from V and 3 bases from J, leaving 12 bases between. The DNA for the CDR3 is TGTGCCATCAGTGAGTCGAACACAGGAATCTACGAGCAGTACTTC. It yields the protein CAISESNTGIYEQYF.

The genes are TRBV5-6 and TRBJ2-3; TRBD2 agrees at 7 bases. J was trimmed by 2 bases and V by 3 bases; bases with no gene match: 3. This CDR3 spans 14 amino acids. The germline V gene encodes CDR1 SGHDT and CDR2 YYEEEE. The DNA for the CDR3 is TGTGCCAGCAGCTGGGAGGGCCCCACAGATACGCAGTATTTT. Protein product: CASSWEGPTDTQYF.

V is TRBV28 and J is TRBJ2-3; 9 bases match TRBD1. The ends lost 6 bases at V and 0 bases at J; junction bases unmatched: 13. This CDR3 spans 18 amino acids. The germline V gene encodes CDR1 MDHEN and CDR2 SYDVKM. CDR3 nucleotide sequence: TGTGCCAGCAGCCCCTCCGGGACAGGGATTTGGAGCACAGATACGCAGTATTTT. Its protein product is CASSPSGTGIWSTDTQYF.

The chain's CDR3 is CASRLRYPGQGGTEAFF. In DNA, the CDR3 is TGTGCCAGTAGGCTACGATACCCGGGACAGGGAGGCACTGAAGCTTTCTTT. This chain joins TRBV19 and TRBJ1-1; TRBD1 agrees at 9 bases. Germline CDR1 is LNHDA and CDR2 is SQIVND (reference sequence). CDR3 size: 17 residues. V was clipped by 6 bases and J by 4 bases; unmatched bases: 15.